The text below deals with one TCR beta chain. Original methodology: With immunoSEQ giving junction-only sequences and no quality scores, filtering differed. Profiling relied on immunoSEQ multiplex PCR, and the TCRdb table lists in-frame clones only, not all of them. For V, J and clone size, that table is used; D and trimming come from the DNA. The sample includes 2 million to 3 million clones, over 85% seen only once; the top ten take approximately 0.36%. The sample belongs to a study of shared clonotypes between healthy human individuals. Study summary: For every donor, three CD4 naive, three CD4 memory, two CD8 naive and one CD8 memory plates were used.

Everyone who donated was a Caucasian adult who lived in Nashville, Tennessee. Germline CDR1 LGHNA, CDR2 YNFKEQ. This CDR3 has 15 residues. V dropped 4 bases and J dropped 3 bases, with 16 bases sitting between them. The receptor's source is a man aged 18 to 30 in good health. Some clones in this sample may be carry-over from other donors' samples. The sequencing sample was made of naive CD4+ T cells from PBMCs. Subset given: CD45RA+ positively selected. The V and J genes are TRBV4-2 and TRBJ2-7, with D uncertain. The CDR3 DNA is TGTGCCAGCAGCCCCCAATATGGGGTAAACTACGAGCAGTACTTC. Translated: CASSPQYGVNYEQYF.